Listed here are 7 T cell receptor beta chains from one sample, sequenced in a study of human T cells and chemical hapten exposure. TCRdb called the RACE reads again in MiXCR, with one record for every CDR3 protein. The table shows around 300,000 distinct CDR3 sequences, with around 7% occurring only once. Time point in this sample: patch test 1, 2 weeks after DPC sensitization. Treatment in this sample: therapeutic diphenylcyclopropenone sensitization with weekly scalp DPC. Material: whole blood, obtained in connection with sensitization to the hapten diphenylcyclopropenone (DPC). The receptors stem from a woman aged 18-29 years with alopecia areata. Some clones in this sample may be carry-over from other donors' samples.

The chain has TRBV7-9 and TRBJ1-1, with D uncertain. Trimming took off 1 base at V and 5 bases at J, with 17 bases between the two ends. The CDR3 totals 16 residues. Germline values: CDR1 SEHNR, CDR2 FQNEAQ (reference sequence). The DNA for the CDR3 is TGTGCCAGCAGCTTAGGAATAGTGGCGAGTCGGACTGAAGCTTTCTTT. It yields the protein CASSLGIVASRTEAFF.

This clonotype was seen at least ten times. This chain uses TRBV25-1 with TRBJ2-2; TRBD2 agrees at 9 bases. The CDR3 covers 16 residues. Germline lookup yields CDR1 MGHDK and CDR2 SYGVNS. J gave up 5 bases and V 4 bases, and 8 bases lay outside the gene matches. CDR3 region: CASSGTGTSRTGELFF. As DNA, the CDR3 is TGTGCCAGCAGTGGAACCGGGACTAGCCGTACCGGGGAGCTGTTTTTT. The full variable domain, its missing parts supplied by reference TRBV25-1 and TRBJ2-2, is EADIYQTPRYLVIGTGKKITLECSQTMGHDKMYWYQQDPGMELHLIHYSYGVNSTEKGDLSSESTVSRIRTEHFPLTLESARPSHTSQYLCASSGTGTSRTGELFFGEGSRLTVL.

The chain carries TRBV7-9 and TRBJ1-2; TRBD1 is a possible D gene (6 bases). Germline V gene lookup returns CDR1 SEHNR and CDR2 FQNEAQ (reference sequence). The CDR3 is 13 residues long. Trimming removed 5 bases from V and 6 bases from J, with 13 bases in between. Written as DNA, the CDR3 is TGTGCCAGCAGCCGGCGCGGGGGCGATGGCTACACCTTC. It encodes CASSRRGGDGYTF.

This clonotype was detected ten times or more. The V gene is TRBV7-9, the J gene TRBJ2-3; TRBD1 might be the D (6 bases). The CDR3 extends over 14 amino acids. Between the trimmed V and J ends, which lost 4 bases and 9 bases, there was a span of 17 bases. From germline, CDR1 is SEHNR and CDR2 FQNEAQ (reference sequence). CDR3 sequence (DNA): TGTGCCAGCAGCTCCCCCCCCACACAGGGCACGCAGTATTTT. Translating it yields CASSSPPTQGTQYF.

This clonotype was detected ten times or more. The chain recombines TRBV2 with TRBJ2-1; 8 bases line up with TRBD1. From germline, CDR1 is SNHLY and CDR2 FYNNEI. CDR3 length: 16 amino acids. Trimming took 3 bases from V and 2 from J; bases not matched to a gene: 6. The DNA of the CDR3 is TGTGCCAGCAGTGAGGCGACAGGGGCAGCCTACAATGAGCAGTTCTTC. This translates into CASSEATGAAYNEQFF.

This chain links TRBV15 with TRBJ1-3; 7 bases match TRBD1. The CDR3 totals 16 residues. Per the germline V gene, CDR1 is LNHNV and CDR2 is YYDKDF (reference sequence). The V and J ends lost 5 bases and 4 bases, in that order; junction bases with no gene match: 11. In nucleotides, the CDR3 is TGTGCCACCAGCGCCCGATCGACAGGGACGGGAAACACCATATATTTT. Its translation: CATSARSTGTGNTIYF. Full variable domain (rest looked up from reference TRBV15 and TRBJ1-3): DAMVIQNPRYQVTQFGKPVTLSCSQTLNHNVMYWYQQKSSQAPKLLFHYYDKDFNNEADTPDNFQSRRPNTSFCFLDIRSPGLGDTAMYLCATSARSTGTGNTIYFGEGSWLTVV.

This clonotype was counted many times. The chain recombines TRBV27 with TRBJ1-1; 8 nucleotides agree with TRBD1. The germline gives CDR1 MNHEY, CDR2 SMNVEV (reference sequence). The CDR3 is made up of 17 amino acids. The trim removed 5 bases at V and 1 base at J, leaving 12 bases unmatched. The CDR3 nucleotides are TGTGCCAGCAGTCCCCTCCGGGCAGGGGGCAAGAACACTGAAGCTTTCTTT. Translation: CASSPLRAGGKNTEAFF.